This TCR beta chain was recorded in a study of cytomegalovirus exposure and HLA in healthy donors. As to this clone: One end of the junction does not line up with germline, which may come from a read error.

The primer mix had 60 Vbeta and 13 Jbeta primers. The table came from immunoSEQ multiplex PCR; TCRdb's copy has only in-frame clones and leaves some out. In total, the table holds roughly 46,000 clones. The CDR3 spans 12 residues. Germline CDR1 reads SEHNR; CDR2 reads FQNEAQ (reference sequence). V gene TRBV7-9 combines with J gene TRBJ1-2; 9 bases map to TRBD1. The material sequenced was PBMCs. The sequence was obtained from a woman in her 40s in good health and CMV-seronegative. CDR3 DNA: TGTGCCAGCAGCTTTCGGGACAGGGAAGAGGCCTTC. It encodes CASSFRDREEAF.